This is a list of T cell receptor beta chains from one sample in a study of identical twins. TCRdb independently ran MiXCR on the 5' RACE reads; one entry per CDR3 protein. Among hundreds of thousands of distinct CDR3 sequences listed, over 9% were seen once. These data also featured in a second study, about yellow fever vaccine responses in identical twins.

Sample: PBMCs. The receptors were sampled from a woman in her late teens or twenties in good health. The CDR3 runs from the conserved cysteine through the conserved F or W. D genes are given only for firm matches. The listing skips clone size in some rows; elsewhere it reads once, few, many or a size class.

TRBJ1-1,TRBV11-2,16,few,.,CASSLALTVKNTEAFF,TGTGCCAGCAGCTTAGCCCTGACAGTCAAGAACACTGAAGCTTTCTTT
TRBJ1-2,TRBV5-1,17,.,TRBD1,CASSPGTGVARGDGYTF,TGCGCCAGCAGCCCTGGGACAGGGGTGGCTCGAGGCGATGGCTACACCTTC
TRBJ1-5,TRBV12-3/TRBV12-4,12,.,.,CASSPDFQPQHF,TGTGCCAGCAGTCCGGACTTTCAGCCCCAGCATTTT
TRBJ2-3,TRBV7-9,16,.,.,CASSPMGERSTDTQYF,TGTGCCAGCAGCCCCATGGGGGAGCGGAGCACAGATACGCAGTATTTT
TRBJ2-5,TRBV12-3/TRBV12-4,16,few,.,CASTPFRGQHQETQYF,TGTGCCAGCACCCCTTTTCGCGGACAACACCAAGAGACCCAGTACTTC
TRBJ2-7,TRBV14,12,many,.,CASSQDGSEQYF,TGTGCCAGCAGCCAAGATGGAAGCGAACAGTACTTC
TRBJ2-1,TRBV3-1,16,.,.,CASSQIRGARVNEQFF,TGTGCCAGCAGCCAAATTCGGGGGGCTCGAGTTAATGAGCAGTTCTTC
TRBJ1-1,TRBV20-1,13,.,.,CSAGTYRNTEAFF,TGCAGTGCTGGGACTTACCGGAACACTGAAGCTTTCTTT
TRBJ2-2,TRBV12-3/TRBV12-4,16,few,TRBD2,CASSLFGAGDTGELFF,TGTGCCAGCAGTTTATTCGGAGCGGGAGACACCGGGGAGCTGTTTTTT
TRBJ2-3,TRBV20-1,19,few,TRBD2,CSARDPAGGSTLRADTQYF,TGCAGTGCTAGAGACCCAGCGGGAGGGTCGACACTCAGGGCAGATACGCAGTATTTT
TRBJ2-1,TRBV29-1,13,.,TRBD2,CSVFSSSGGKQFF,TGCAGCGTTTTCTCCTCTAGCGGGGGGAAGCAGTTCTTC
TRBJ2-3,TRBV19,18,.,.,CASSKDSLIVSSTDTQYF,TGTGCCAGTAGTAAGGACAGTCTCATAGTGTCTAGCACAGATACGCAGTATTTT
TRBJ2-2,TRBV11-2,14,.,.,CASSLVPLAGELFF,TGTGCCAGCAGCTTAGTACCCTTGGCCGGGGAGCTGTTTTTT
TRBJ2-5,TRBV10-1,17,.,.,CASRGDWTAPYVETQYF,TGCGCCAGCAGAGGGGATTGGACAGCCCCGTATGTAGAGACCCAGTACTTC
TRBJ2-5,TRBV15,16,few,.,CATSRDQGRHQETQYF,TGTGCCACCAGCAGAGATCAAGGGAGACACCAAGAGACCCAGTACTTC
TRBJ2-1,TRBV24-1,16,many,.,CATSDSTESINNEQFF,TGTGCCACCAGTGATTCGACAGAAAGCATAAACAATGAGCAGTTCTTC
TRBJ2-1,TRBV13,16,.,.,CASSYGGGGKYNEQFF,TGTGCCAGCAGCTACGGAGGGGGGGGGAAATACAATGAGCAGTTCTTC
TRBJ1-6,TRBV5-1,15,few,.,CASSLRDGRNSPLHF,TGCGCCAGCAGCTTGCGAGACGGGAGAAATTCACCCCTCCACTTT
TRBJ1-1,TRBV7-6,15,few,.,CASSLAGLLNTEAFF,TGTGCCAGCAGCTTAGCAGGGCTATTGAACACTGAAGCTTTCTTT
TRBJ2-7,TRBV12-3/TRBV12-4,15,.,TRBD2,CASSPPFERGIEQYF,TGTGCCAGCAGCCCGCCTTTTGAGCGGGGGATCGAGCAGTACTTC
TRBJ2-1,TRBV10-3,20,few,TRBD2,CAISEKGLAGAFSSYNEQFF,TGTGCCATCAGTGAGAAGGGACTAGCGGGGGCCTTTAGCTCCTACAATGAGCAGTTCTTC
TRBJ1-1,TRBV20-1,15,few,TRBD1,CSAPTRTGQNTEAFF,TGCAGTGCTCCGACCCGGACAGGGCAGAACACTGAAGCTTTCTTT
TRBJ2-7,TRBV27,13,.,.,CASSLLGSREQYF,TGTGCCAGCAGTTTACTAGGGTCTCGGGAGCAGTACTTC
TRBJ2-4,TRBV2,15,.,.,CASSDLRAAKNIQYF,TGTGCCAGCAGTGATTTAAGGGCCGCCAAAAACATTCAGTACTTC
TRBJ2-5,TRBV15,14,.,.,CATSRDGSVKTQYF,TGTGCCACCAGCAGAGATGGCTCCGTCAAGACCCAGTACTTC
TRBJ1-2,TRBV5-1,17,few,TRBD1,CASSLVGTALANYGYTF,TGCGCCAGCAGCTTGGTAGGGACAGCTCTAGCTAACTATGGCTACACCTTC
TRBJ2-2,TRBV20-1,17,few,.,CSARAEWAQGRTGELFF,TGCAGTGCTAGAGCCGAATGGGCGCAGGGGCGGACCGGGGAGCTGTTTTTT
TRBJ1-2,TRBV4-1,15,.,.,CASSQDRWTAYGYTF,TGCGCCAGCAGCCAAGATAGGTGGACAGCCTATGGCTACACCTTC
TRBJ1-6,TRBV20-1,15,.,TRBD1,CSARDPGTGNSPLHF,TGCAGTGCTAGAGATCCCGGGACAGGAAATTCACCCCTCCACTTT
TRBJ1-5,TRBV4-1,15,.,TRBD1,CASSPTGGSFQPQHF,TGCGCCAGCAGCCCGACAGGGGGCTCTTTTCAGCCCCAGCATTTT
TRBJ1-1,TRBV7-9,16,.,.,CASSLAATVMNAEAFF,TGTGCCAGCAGCTTAGCGGCGACAGTGATGAACGCTGAAGCTTTCTTT
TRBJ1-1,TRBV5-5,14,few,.,CASSRAGVFTEAFF,TGTGCCAGCAGCCGCGCAGGGGTCTTCACTGAAGCTTTCTTT
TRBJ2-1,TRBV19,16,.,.,CASSIGVRRATDEQFF,TGTGCCAGTAGTATAGGAGTCAGGAGGGCCACGGATGAGCAGTTCTTC
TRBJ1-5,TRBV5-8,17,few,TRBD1,CASSAYLQGNSNQPQHF,TGTGCCAGCAGCGCTTATCTACAGGGGAATAGCAATCAGCCCCAGCATTTT
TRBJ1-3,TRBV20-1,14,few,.,CSARPTGRGNTIYF,TGCAGTGCTAGACCGACAGGTCGGGGAAACACCATATATTTT
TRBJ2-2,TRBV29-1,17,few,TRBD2,CSVEVWRASGNTGELFF,TGCAGCGTTGAAGTCTGGCGGGCTAGCGGTAACACCGGGGAGCTGTTTTTT
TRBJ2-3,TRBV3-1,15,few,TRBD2,CASSISGGRPDTQYF,TGTGCCAGCAGCATTAGCGGGGGCAGGCCAGATACGCAGTATTTT
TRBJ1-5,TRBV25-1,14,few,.,CASRGGGSNQPQHF,TGTGCCAGCAGGGGAGGGGGGAGCAATCAGCCCCAGCATTTT
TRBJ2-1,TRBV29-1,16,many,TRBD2,CSVAGLAGGTYNEQFF,TGCAGCGTGGCAGGACTAGCGGGGGGGACCTACAATGAGCAGTTCTTC